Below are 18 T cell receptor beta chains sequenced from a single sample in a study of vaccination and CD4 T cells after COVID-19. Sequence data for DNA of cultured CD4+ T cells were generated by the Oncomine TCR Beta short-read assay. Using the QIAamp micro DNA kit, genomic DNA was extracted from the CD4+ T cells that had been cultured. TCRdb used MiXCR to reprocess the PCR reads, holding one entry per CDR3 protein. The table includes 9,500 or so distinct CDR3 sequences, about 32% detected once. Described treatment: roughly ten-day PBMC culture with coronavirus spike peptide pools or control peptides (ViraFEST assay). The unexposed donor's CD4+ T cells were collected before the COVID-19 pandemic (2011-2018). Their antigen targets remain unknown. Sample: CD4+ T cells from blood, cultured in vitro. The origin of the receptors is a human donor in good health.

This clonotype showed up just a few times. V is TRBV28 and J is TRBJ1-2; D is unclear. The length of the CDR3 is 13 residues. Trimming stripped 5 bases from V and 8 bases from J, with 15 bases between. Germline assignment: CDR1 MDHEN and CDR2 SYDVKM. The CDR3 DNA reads TGTGCCAGCAGTATAGGGCCTCTTTACGGCTACACCTTC. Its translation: CASSIGPLYGYTF.

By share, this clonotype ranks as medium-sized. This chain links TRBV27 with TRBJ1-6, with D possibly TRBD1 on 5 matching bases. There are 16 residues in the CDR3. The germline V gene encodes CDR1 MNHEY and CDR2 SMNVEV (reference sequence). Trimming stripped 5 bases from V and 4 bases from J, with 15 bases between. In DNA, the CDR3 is TGTGCCAGCAGTGGGAACCTGGGGGGTTATAATTCACCCCTCCACTTT. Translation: CASSGNLGGYNSPLHF.

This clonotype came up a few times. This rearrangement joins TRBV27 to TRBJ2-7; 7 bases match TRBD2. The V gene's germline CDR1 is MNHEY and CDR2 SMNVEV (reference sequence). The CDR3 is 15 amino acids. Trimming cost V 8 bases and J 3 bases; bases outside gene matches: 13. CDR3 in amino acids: CASAGGSGAFYEQYF. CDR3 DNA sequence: TGTGCCAGCGCTGGGGGGAGCGGGGCCTTCTACGAGCAGTACTTC.

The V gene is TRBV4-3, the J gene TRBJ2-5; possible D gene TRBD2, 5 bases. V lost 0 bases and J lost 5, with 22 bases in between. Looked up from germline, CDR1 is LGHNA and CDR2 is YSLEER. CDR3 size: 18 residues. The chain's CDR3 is CASSQDLRGRSGRETQYF. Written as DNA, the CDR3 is TGCGCCAGCAGCCAAGATTTGCGCGGCAGATCGGGAAGGGAGACCCAGTACTTC.

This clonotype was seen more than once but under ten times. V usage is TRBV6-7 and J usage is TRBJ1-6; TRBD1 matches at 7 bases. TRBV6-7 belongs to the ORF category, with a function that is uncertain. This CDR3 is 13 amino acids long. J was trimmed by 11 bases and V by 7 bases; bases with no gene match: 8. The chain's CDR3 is CASTEQGRAPLHF. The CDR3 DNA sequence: TGTGCCAGCACCGAACAGGGGCGCGCACCCCTCCACTTT.

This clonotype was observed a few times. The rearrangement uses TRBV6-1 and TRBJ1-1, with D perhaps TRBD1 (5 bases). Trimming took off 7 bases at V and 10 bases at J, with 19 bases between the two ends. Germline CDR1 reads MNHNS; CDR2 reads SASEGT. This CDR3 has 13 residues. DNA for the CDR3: TGTGCCAGCACCCTAAATACGCCGGGGGGAGCTTTCTTT. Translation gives CASTLNTPGGAFF.

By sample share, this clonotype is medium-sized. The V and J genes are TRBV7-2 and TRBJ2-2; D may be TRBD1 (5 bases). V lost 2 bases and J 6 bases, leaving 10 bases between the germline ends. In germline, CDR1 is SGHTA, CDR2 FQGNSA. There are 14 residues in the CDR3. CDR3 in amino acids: CASSLMSGPGELFF. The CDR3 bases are TGTGCCAGCAGCTTAATGTCAGGGCCCGGGGAGCTGTTTTTT. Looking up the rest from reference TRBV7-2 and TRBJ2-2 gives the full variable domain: GAGVSQSPSNKVTEKGKDVELRCDPISGHTALYWYRQSLGQGLEFLIYFQGNSAPDKSGLPSDRFSAERTGGSVSTLTIQRTQQEDSAVYLCASSLMSGPGELFFGEGSRLTVL.

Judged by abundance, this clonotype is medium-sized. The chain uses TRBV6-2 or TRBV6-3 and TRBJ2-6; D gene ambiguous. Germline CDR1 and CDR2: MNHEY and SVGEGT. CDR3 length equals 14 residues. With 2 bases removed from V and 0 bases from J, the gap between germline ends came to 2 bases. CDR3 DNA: TGTGCCAGCAGTTACAGCTCTGGGGCCAACGTCCTGACTTTC. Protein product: CASSYSSGANVLTF.

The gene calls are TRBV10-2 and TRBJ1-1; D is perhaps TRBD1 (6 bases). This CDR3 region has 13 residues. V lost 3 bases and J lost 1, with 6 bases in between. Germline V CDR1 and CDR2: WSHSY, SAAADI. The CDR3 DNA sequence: TGCGCCAGCAGTGACAGGGGGAACACTGAAGCTTTCTTT. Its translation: CASSDRGNTEAFF.

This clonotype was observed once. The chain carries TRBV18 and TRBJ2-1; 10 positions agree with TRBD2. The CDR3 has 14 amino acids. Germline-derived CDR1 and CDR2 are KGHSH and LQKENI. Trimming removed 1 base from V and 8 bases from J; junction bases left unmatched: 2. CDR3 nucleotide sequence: TGTGCCAGCTCACCACTAGCGGGAGGCTATGAGCAGTTCTTC. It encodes CASSPLAGGYEQFF.

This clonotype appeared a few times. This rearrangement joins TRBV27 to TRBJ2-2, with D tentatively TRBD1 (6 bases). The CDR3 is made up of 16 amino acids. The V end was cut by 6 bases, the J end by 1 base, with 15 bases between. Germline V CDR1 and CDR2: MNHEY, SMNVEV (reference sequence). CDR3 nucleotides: TGTGCCAGCAGATCCCTCCGGGACAAGAACACCGGGGAGCTGTTTTTT. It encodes CASRSLRDKNTGELFF.

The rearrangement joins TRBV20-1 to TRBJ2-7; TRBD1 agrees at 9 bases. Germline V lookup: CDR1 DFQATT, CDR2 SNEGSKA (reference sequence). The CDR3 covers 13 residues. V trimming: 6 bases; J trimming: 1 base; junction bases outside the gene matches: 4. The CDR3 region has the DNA TGCAGTGCCGAGGGGACAGGGTCCTACGAGCAGTACTTC. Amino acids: CSAEGTGSYEQYF.

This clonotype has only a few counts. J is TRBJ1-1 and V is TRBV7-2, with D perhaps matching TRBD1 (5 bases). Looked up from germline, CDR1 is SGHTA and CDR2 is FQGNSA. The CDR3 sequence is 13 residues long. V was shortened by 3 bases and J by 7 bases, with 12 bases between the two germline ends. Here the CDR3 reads CASSLISGGEAFF. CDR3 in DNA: TGTGCCAGCAGCTTGATATCCGGGGGTGAAGCTTTCTTT. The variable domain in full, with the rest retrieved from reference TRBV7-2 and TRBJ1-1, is GAGVSQSPSNKVTEKGKDVELRCDPISGHTALYWYRQSLGQGLEFLIYFQGNSAPDKSGLPSDRFSAERTGGSVSTLTIQRTQQEDSAVYLCASSLISGGEAFFGQGTRLTVV.

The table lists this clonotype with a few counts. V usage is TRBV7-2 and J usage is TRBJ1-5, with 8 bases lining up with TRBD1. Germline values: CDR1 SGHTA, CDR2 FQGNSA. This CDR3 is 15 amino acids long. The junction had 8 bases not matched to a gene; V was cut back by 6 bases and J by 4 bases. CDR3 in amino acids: CASSLDRATNQPQHF. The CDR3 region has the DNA TGTGCCAGCAGTTTGGACAGGGCCACAAATCAGCCCCAGCATTTT.

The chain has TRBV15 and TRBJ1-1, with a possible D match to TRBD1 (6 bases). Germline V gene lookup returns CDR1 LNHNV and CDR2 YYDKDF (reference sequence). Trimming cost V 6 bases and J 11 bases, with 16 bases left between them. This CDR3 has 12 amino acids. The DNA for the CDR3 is TGTGCCACCAGTACTGCACAGGGTGAGGCTTTCTTT. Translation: CATSTAQGEAFF.

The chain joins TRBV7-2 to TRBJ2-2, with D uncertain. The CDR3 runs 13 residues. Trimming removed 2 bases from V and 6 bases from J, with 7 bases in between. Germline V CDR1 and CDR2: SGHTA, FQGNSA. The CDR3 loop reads CASSLSGSGELFF. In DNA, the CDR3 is TGTGCCAGCAGCTTATCGGGCTCCGGGGAGCTGTTTTTT.

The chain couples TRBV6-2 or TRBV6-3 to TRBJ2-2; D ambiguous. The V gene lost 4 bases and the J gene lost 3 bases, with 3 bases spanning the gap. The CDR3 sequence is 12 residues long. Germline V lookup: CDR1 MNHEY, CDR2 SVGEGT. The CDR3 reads CASSSDTGELFF. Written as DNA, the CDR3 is TGTGCCAGCAGTTCCGACACCGGGGAGCTGTTTTTT.

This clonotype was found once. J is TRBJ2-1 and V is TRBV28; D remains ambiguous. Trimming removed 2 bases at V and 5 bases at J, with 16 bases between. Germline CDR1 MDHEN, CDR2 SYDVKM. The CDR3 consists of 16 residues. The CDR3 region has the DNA TGTGCCAGCAGTTTAATACGGACCCAAGCCCACAATGAGCAGTTCTTC. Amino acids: CASSLIRTQAHNEQFF. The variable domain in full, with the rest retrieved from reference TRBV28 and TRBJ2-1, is DVKVTQSSRYLVKRTGEKVFLECVQDMDHENMFWYRQDPGLGLRLIYFSYDVKMKEKGDIPEGYSVSREKKERFSLILESASTNQTSMYLCASSLIRTQAHNEQFFGPGTRLTVL.